This entry features one T cell receptor beta chain sequence. Antigen unknown. Sequencing targeted TCR beta in T cells from blood (CD8+ and CD4+). TEMRA cells were FACS-enriched, and CD8+ and CD4+ T cells were isolated negatively. An input of about 0.5 to 1 ug of RNA was subjected to reverse transcription using random hexamers. An immunoSEQ multiplex PCR generated amplified TCR beta CDR3 products spanning 54 Vbeta and 13 Jbeta. TCRdb reprocessed the immunoSEQ multiplex PCR reads with MiXCR, giving one entry per CDR3 protein. Of 180,000 or so distinct CDR3 sequences listed, about 95% are singletons. The data derive from a study of CD8 T cells in Susac syndrome. Trimming shortened V by 6 bases and J by 2 bases, and 14 bases separated the two germline ends. Germline CDR1 SQVTM, CDR2 ANQGSEA. The CDR3 extends over 14 amino acids. Study findings and constraints: Individuals included in the TCR sequencing and HLA analysis were acknowledged by the study to be relatively few in number.

The rearrangement links TRBV29-1 to TRBJ2-1, with D possibly matching TRBD1 (6 bases). The sequence came from a human donor in good health. Sequences were obtained from CD4+ T cells from PBMCs. CDR3 region: CSVKYRVPYNEQFF. CDR3 coding DNA: TGCAGCGTAAAATACAGGGTCCCCTACAATGAGCAGTTCTTC.